This T cell receptor (beta chain) comes out of a study of T cell responses to AZD1222 COVID-19 vaccine. This clone showed up just once. The antigen remains unidentified. Method: immunoSEQ multiplex PCR; TCRdb's copy keeps in-frame clones and lacks some. The repertoire holds about 29,000 clones, over 90% seen once, with over 8% in the top ten. Study-wide results and limits: Receipt of two AZD1222 doses was followed by a rise in Spike-specific TCR breadth and depth. At baseline, seropositivity was found in only a handful of AZD1222 recipients.

The material was peripheral blood, obtained on day 0 of AZD1222 vaccination. The receptor comes from an adult in good health.

The CDR3 DNA is TGTGCCAGCAGTTACCCGGGACAGGGAGAGACCCAGTACTTC. Protein: CASSYPGQGETQYF. V and J are TRBV6-5 and TRBJ2-5; 9 nucleotides agree with TRBD1. V was clipped by 2 bases and J by 4 bases; unmatched bases: 2. Germline CDR1 and CDR2: MNHEY and SVGAGI. There are 14 residues in the CDR3.